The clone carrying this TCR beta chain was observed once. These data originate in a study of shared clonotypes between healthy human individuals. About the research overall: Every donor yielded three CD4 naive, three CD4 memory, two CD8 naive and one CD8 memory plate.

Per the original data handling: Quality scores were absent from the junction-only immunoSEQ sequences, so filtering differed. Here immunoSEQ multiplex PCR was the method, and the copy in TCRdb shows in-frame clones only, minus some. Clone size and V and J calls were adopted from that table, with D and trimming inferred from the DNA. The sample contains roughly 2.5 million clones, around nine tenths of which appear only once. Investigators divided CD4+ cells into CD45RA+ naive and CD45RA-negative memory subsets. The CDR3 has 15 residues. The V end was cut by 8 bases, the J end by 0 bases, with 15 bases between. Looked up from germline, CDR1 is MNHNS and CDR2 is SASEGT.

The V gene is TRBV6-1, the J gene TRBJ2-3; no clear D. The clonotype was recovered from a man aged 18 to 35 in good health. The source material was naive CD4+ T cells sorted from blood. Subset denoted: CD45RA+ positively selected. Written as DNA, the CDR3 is TGTGCCAGCGCTGAACAAGGCGCGAGCACAGATACGCAGTATTTT. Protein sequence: CASAEQGASTDTQYF.